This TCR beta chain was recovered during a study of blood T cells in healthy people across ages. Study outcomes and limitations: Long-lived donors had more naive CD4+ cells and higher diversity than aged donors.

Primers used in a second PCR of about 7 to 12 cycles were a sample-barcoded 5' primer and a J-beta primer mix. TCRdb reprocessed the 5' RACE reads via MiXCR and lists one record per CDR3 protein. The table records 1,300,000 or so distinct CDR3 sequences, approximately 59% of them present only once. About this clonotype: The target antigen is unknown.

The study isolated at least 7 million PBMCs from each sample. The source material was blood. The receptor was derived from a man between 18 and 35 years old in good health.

This chain's CDR3 is CASSQGPAGLETQYF. The CDR3, as DNA: TGCGCCAGCAGCCAAGGACCAGCGGGCTTAGAGACCCAGTACTTC. V gene TRBV4-1 combines with J gene TRBJ2-5; the D gene is possibly TRBD2 (6 bases). There are 15 residues in the CDR3. Germline values: CDR1 MGHRA, CDR2 YSYEKL. V dropped 1 base and J dropped 4 bases, with 13 bases sitting between them.